This T cell receptor (beta chain) was captured by sequencing in a study of T-cell reconstitution after alpha-beta-depleted transplantation in children. This CDR3 region has 17 residues. Germline CDR1 reads DFQATT; CDR2 reads SNEGSKA (reference sequence). The V end lost 1 base, the J end lost 0 bases, and 16 bases lay between the germline ends. It was with unique molecular identifiers that the TCRbeta library was prepared. In TCRdb, the PCR reads were re-called with MiXCR into one record per CDR3 protein. The sample lists fewer than 550,000 distinct CDR3 sequences, about 10% occurring once. The specimen was PBMCs, mostly from graft donor cells, collected 180 days after TCRalphabeta/CD19-depleted stem cell transplant. The V and J genes are TRBV20-1 and TRBJ2-1; D ambiguous. This TCR was recovered from a female patient aged 2 to 10 who had a stem cell transplant for aplastic anemia, so the T cells may come from the graft donor. The DNA of the CDR3 is TGCAGTGCTAGAGTTCCCTCCCCCGTCCTCTCCTACAATGAGCAGTTCTTC. This gives the protein CSARVPSPVLSYNEQFF.